This T cell receptor beta chain derives from a study of cytomegalovirus exposure and HLA in healthy donors. Concerning this clone itself: As yet, its antigen is unknown.

Use of 60 Vbeta and 13 Jbeta primers characterized the PCR. Profiled with immunoSEQ multiplex PCR; TCRdb holds only in-frame clones, not every one. Here the sample spans hundreds of thousands of clones, 77% being singletons. V lost 1 base to trimming and J lost 10 bases, with 6 bases between them. Per the germline V gene, CDR1 is SGDLS and CDR2 is YYNGEE. The CDR3 has 11 residues. Study-wide points: The authors later found TCR association rates varying by HLA locus, with DRB1 most and HLA-C fewest. Most observed TCR sequences were rare, whereas some public TCRs were detected in many donors.

Sequences were obtained from PBMCs. The chain has TRBV9 and TRBJ2-1; tentatively, D is TRBD2 (5 bases). The origin of this receptor is a woman aged 55-70 years in good health and CMV-seropositive. The CDR3 region has the DNA TGTGCCAGCAGCGTAACGGGAGAGCAGTTCTTC. It codes for CASSVTGEQFF.